This section outlines one TCR beta chain sequence together with its context. This sample is drawn from a study of shared clonotypes between healthy human individuals. The CDR3 is made up of 17 amino acids. CDR1 and CDR2 (germline): MGHRA, YSYEKL. J lost 1 base, V lost 5 bases, and 6 bases had no gene match. Sequencing was performed with immunoSEQ multiplex PCR; in TCRdb, only in-frame clones are kept and a portion is missing. Of a few million clones in the sample, approximately 96% are singletons; the top ten hold roughly 0.13%. This clonotype was sampled from a man aged 18 to 35 in good health. The chain employs TRBV4-1 and TRBJ2-3; 13 bases are a match to TRBD2. The sample taken for sequencing was naive CD4+ T cells sorted from blood. The subset was: CD45RA+ positively selected. CDR3 bases: TGCGCCAGCAGCAAAGGGACTAGCGGGATTGGCACAGATACGCAGTATTTT. Its translation is CASSKGTSGIGTDTQYF.